This entry describes one T cell receptor (beta chain). This entry is derived from a study of regulatory T cells in long-lasting Graves disease. Study background: Graves' cases, newly diagnosed, had used antithyroid drugs under 3 months.

CDR3-region Arm-PCR and iRepertoire HTBI primers produced the TCR beta libraries. Using its own MiXCR run on the multiplex PCR reads, TCRdb lists one record per CDR3 protein. The sample records about 220,000 distinct CDR3 sequences, around 17% being singletons. Germline values: CDR1 SGHAT, CDR2 FQDESV (reference sequence). The CDR3 runs to 16 residues. V was clipped by 5 bases and J by 6 bases; unmatched bases: 13. Time point: newly diagnosed GD, antithyroid drugs for less than 3 months. With RNA extracted from PBMCs as input, the TCR library was made. Patients came from an endocrinology department in Xi'an, China. Peripheral blood, at roughly 9 milliliters, went into EDTA tubes.

The receptor comes from a female donor with Graves disease. The rearrangement links TRBV11-1 to TRBJ2-7, with TRBD2 identical over 10 bases. The specimen was peripheral blood mononuclear cells (PBMCs), collected at new diagnosis, from a patient treated with antithyroid drugs. DNA of the CDR3: TGTGCCAGCAGCGTTAGAGCGGGAGGGCCCTGGGGCGAGCAGTACTTC. Protein: CASSVRAGGPWGEQYF.